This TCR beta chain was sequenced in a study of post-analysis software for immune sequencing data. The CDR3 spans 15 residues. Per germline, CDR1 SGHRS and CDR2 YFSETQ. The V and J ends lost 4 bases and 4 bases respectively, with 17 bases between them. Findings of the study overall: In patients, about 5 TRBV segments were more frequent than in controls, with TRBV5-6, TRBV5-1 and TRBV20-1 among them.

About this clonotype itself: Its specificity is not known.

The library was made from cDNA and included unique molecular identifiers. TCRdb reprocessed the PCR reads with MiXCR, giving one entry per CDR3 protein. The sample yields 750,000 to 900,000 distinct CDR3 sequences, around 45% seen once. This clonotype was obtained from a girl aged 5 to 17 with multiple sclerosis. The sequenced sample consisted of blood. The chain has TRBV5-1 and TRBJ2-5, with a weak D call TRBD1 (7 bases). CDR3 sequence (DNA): TGCGCCAGCAGCCCCGTGGAGGGGGCTGGAGAGACCCAGTACTTC. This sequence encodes CASSPVEGAGETQYF.